What follows are 11 T cell receptor beta chains derived from one specimen sequenced in a study of cytomegalovirus exposure and HLA in healthy donors. The PCR used 60 Vbeta and 13 Jbeta primers. Measured with immunoSEQ multiplex PCR; TCRdb has only the in-frame clones, and not every one. The data contain 140,000 to 150,000 clones, roughly 79% of them seen just once; the ten biggest clones take up around a tenth. Sequences were obtained from PBMCs. The source of these receptors is an older woman in good health and CMV-seropositive.

This chain uses TRBV4-1 with TRBJ2-3, with 9 bases fitting TRBD2. CDR1 and CDR2 (germline): MGHRA, YSYEKL. This CDR3 spans 15 amino acids. V shed 4 bases and J 6 bases; nucleotides not matched to a gene: 8. CDR3 amino acids: CASSPTPAGGDTQYF. In nucleotides, the CDR3 is TGCGCCAGCAGCCCAACCCCCGCGGGGGGGGATACGCAGTATTTT.

The chain uses TRBV19 and TRBJ1-4; D not resolved. This CDR3 is built from 13 residues. Germline V gene sequence: CDR1 LNHDA, CDR2 SQIVND (reference sequence). Trimming left V 6 bases short and J 5 bases short, with 10 bases between. The chain's CDR3 is CASSRRENEKLFF. The CDR3 DNA sequence: TGTGCCAGTAGCCGCCGGGAGAATGAAAAACTGTTTTTT. The whole variable domain, remainder taken from reference TRBV19 and TRBJ1-4, is DGGITQSPKYLFRKEGQNVTLSCEQNLNHDAMYWYRQDPGQGLRLIYYSQIVNDFQKGDIAEGYSVSREKKESFPLTVTSAQKNPTAFYLCASSRRENEKLFFGSGTQLSVL.

The chain has TRBV29-1 and TRBJ2-1, with D unclear. This CDR3 is 13 amino acids long. Germline-derived CDR1 and CDR2 are SQVTM and ANQGSEA. The germline V and J ends were trimmed by 3 bases and 12 bases, with 18 bases remaining between them. The CDR3, as DNA: TGCAGCGTTGATGATCGGCTAGTTCTCGGGCAGTTCTTC. This encodes CSVDDRLVLGQFF.

The rearrangement uses TRBV11-2 and TRBJ2-7, with TRBD2 as a possible D gene (7 bases). Germline CDR1 reads SGHAT; CDR2 reads FQNNGV. V was cut by 10 bases and J by 4 bases, with 17 bases left in between. This CDR3 is 13 amino acids long. For the CDR3, the DNA is TGTGCCACCTCCCGGGGGGCCGAGTACGAGCAGTACTTC. Its protein is CATSRGAEYEQYF.

The V and J genes are TRBV6-5 and TRBJ2-7; 9 bases agree with TRBD1. Germline V lookup: CDR1 MNHEY, CDR2 SVGAGI. The CDR3 is 14 residues long. V was clipped by 6 bases and J by 1 base; unmatched bases: 4. The CDR3 here is CASRRGQGSYEQYF. The CDR3 nucleotides read TGTGCCAGCAGAAGGGGACAGGGATCCTACGAGCAGTACTTC.

The chain carries TRBV11-3 and TRBJ1-1; D is unresolved. This CDR3 region has 15 residues. CDR1 SGHNT and CDR2 YENEEA come from the germline V gene. Trimming took 0 bases from V and 8 from J, leaving 16 bases between them. CDR3 region: CASSLDGGRESEAFF. The CDR3 DNA reads TGTGCCAGCAGCTTAGATGGAGGTCGGGAGTCCGAAGCTTTCTTT.

V is TRBV6-6 and J is TRBJ2-1; 10 nucleotides align to TRBD1. Germline-derived CDR1 and CDR2 are MNHNY and SVGAGI (reference sequence). V was clipped by 5 bases and J by 3 bases; unmatched bases: 1. The CDR3 consists of 14 residues. In DNA form, the CDR3 reads TGTGCCAGCAGTCGGGACAGGGGCTACAATGAGCAGTTCTTC. Its protein product is CASSRDRGYNEQFF.

This clone was recorded only once. The rearrangement uses TRBV6-6 and TRBJ1-5, with no clear D. This CDR3 has 10 residues. CDR1 MNHNY and CDR2 SVGAGI come from the germline V gene (reference sequence). Trimming pared 10 bases from V and 11 bases from J, leaving 12 bases between. The CDR3, as DNA: TGTGCCACCGGTCCCACGGCCCAGCATTTT. Amino acids: CATGPTAQHF.

The genes are TRBV4-3 and TRBJ2-5; 7 nucleotides line up with TRBD2. There are 15 residues in the CDR3. Per the germline V gene, CDR1 is LGHNA and CDR2 is YSLEER. Losses at the gene ends were 0 bases for V and 1 base for J; bases not matched to a gene: 2. CDR3 nucleotide sequence: TGCGCCAGCAGCCAAGATGGGGGGGTCCAAGAGACCCAGTACTTC. It yields the protein CASSQDGGVQETQYF.

The chain uses TRBV28 and TRBJ1-1, with D uncertain. The germline V gene encodes CDR1 MDHEN and CDR2 SYDVKM. The CDR3 consists of 12 residues. V was shortened by 1 base and J by 8 bases, with 8 bases between the two germline ends. In DNA form, the CDR3 reads TGTGCCAGCAGTTTATCCCGCGCAGAAGCTTTCTTT. Translating gives CASSLSRAEAFF.

The chain employs TRBV11-2 and TRBJ1-6; the D gene is possibly TRBD1 (6 bases). The germline V and J ends were trimmed by 5 bases and 8 bases, with 13 bases remaining between them. CDR3 length equals 14 residues. Germline CDR1 reads SGHAT; CDR2 reads FQNNGV. CDR3 sequence: CASSKTGSDSPLHF. DNA of the CDR3: TGTGCCAGCAGCAAAACAGGGTCGGATTCACCCCTCCACTTT.